This TCR beta chain was recorded in a study of T cell clones after liver transplantation. Overall study: TCRbeta sequencing after a pre-transplant mixed lymphocyte reaction identified graft-donor-reactive clones, later tracked in post-transplant blood. Three of eight recipients were HCV-positive; others had non-autoimmune, non-viral indications.

The length of the CDR3 is 13 residues. Trimming took off 8 bases at V and 3 bases at J, with 14 bases between the two ends. CDR1 and CDR2 from the germline V gene are MNHEY and SVGAGI. Assay used: immunoSEQ multiplex PCR; TCRdb lists only in-frame clones, some missing. Here the sample spans 20,000 to 25,000 clones, nearly 80% being singletons. Specimen: CD8+ T cells from blood, collected less than 70 months after liver transplant. The clonotype comes from a human patient who received a liver transplant. The graft donor may account for some of the T cells. The chain employs TRBV6-5 and TRBJ2-7, with a weak D call TRBD1 (6 bases). The CDR3 region has the DNA TGTGCCAGCGTGAACAGGGAAAGCTACGAGCAGTACTTC. The encoded protein is CASVNRESYEQYF.